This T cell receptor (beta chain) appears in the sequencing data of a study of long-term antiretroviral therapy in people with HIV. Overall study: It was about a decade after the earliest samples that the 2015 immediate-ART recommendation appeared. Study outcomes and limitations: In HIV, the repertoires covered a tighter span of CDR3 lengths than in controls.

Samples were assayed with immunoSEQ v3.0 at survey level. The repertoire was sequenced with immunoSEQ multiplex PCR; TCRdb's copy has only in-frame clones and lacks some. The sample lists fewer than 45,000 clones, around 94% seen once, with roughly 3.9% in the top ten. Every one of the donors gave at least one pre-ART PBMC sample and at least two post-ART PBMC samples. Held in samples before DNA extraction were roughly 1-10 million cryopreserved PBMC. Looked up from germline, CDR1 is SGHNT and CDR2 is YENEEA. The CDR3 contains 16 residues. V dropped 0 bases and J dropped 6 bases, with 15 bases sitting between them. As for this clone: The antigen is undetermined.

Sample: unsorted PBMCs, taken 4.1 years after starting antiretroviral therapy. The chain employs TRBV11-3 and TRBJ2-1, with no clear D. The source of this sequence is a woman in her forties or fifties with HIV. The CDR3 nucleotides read TGTGCCAGCAGCTTAGAGGGAAGCTCAAGTGGCAATGAGCAGTTCTTC. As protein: CASSLEGSSSGNEQFF.